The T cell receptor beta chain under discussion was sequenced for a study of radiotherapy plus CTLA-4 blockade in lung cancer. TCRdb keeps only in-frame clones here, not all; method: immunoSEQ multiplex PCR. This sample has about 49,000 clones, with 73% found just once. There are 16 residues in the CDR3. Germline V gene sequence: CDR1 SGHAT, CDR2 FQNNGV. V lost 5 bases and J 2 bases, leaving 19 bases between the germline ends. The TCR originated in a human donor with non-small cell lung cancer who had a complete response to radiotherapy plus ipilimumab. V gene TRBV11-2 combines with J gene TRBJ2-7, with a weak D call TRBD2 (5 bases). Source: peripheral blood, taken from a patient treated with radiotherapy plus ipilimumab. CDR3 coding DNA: TGTGCCAGCAGCCCGAGGACGGGTGGACTTCCCTACGAGCAGTACTTC. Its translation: CASSPRTGGLPYEQYF.